The T cell receptor beta chain under discussion was sequenced for a study of cytomegalovirus exposure and HLA in healthy donors. Turning to the study itself: From donors who were HLA-typed, an early data release held about 85 million unique TCRs. Study-wide findings and caveats: Among TCR beta chains of equal frequency, HLA-associated ones were more clonally expanded in a later analysis. A later look showed TCR association rates differing by HLA locus, highest for DRB1 and lowest for HLA-C. Later, an analysis found that common viral pathogens appeared to be linked with several of the most significant clusters.

The study ran its PCR with 60 Vbeta and 13 Jbeta primers. Produced via immunoSEQ multiplex PCR; TCRdb's table is partial and in-frame only. The sample consists of about 210,000 clones, roughly four fifths of them appearing once. This clone was counted only a few times. Its specificity is not known. V lost 8 bases, J lost 2 bases, and 16 bases lay in between. Germline V gives CDR1 MRHNA, CDR2 SNTAGT. The CDR3 contains 14 residues. This chain links TRBV6-4 with TRBJ2-7; tentative D call: TRBD1 (6 bases). Specimen: PBMCs. This sequence originates from a woman between 45 and 65 years old in good health and CMV-seropositive. CDR3 sequence reads: CASARGPYAYEQYF. The CDR3 bases are TGTGCCAGCGCCAGGGGCCCTTACGCCTACGAGCAGTACTTC.